A single sample gave rise to the 29 T cell receptor beta chains below, sequenced in a study of molecular identifiers for immune sequencing clone quantification. TCRdb ran MiXCR on the PCR reads and lists one entry per CDR3 protein. The sample has nearly 650,000 distinct CDR3 sequences, roughly 27% seen once. The sample taken for sequencing was naive CD8+ T cells from blood, with Jurkat cell RNA spiked in. Subset noted: FACS-sorted CD8+CD4-CCR7+CD45RA+ naive T cells. Receptors originate from a human donor in good health. Some libraries in this study had Jurkat cell RNA spiked in.

The table lists this clonotype with a few counts. V and J are TRBV29-1 and TRBJ1-2; the D gene is possibly TRBD1 (6 bases). CDR1 is SQVTM and CDR2 is ANQGSEA in the germline V gene. This CDR3 has 13 residues. V lost 2 bases and J lost 3, with 10 bases in between. As DNA, the CDR3 is TGCAGCGTTGAAACGGGGGCGGACTATGGCTACACCTTC. Translation gives CSVETGADYGYTF. Full variable domain (missing parts from reference TRBV29-1 and TRBJ1-2): SAVISQKPSRDICQRGTSLTIQCQVDSQVTMMFWYRQQPGQSLTLIATANQGSEATYESGFVIDKFPISRPNLTFSTLTVSNMSPEDSSIYLCSVETGADYGYTFGSGTRLTVV.

This clonotype was counted many times. This chain connects TRBV7-9 to TRBJ2-7, with D tentatively TRBD2 (5 bases). V was clipped by 4 bases and J by 5 bases, with 9 bases between them. Germline V gene data show CDR1 as SEHNR and CDR2 as FQNEAQ (reference sequence). This CDR3 comprises 12 residues. The CDR3 spells CASSSLGDEQYF. The CDR3 nucleotides are TGTGCCAGCAGCTCCCTCGGGGACGAGCAGTACTTC.

Worth noting for this clonotype: Because the CDR3 is missing its conserved closing phenylalanine or tryptophan, this is likely a read error. In DNA form, the CDR3 reads TGCGCCAGCAGCCTCGGGACAGGGGTATCGGAGACCCAGTACTAC. Its protein product is CASSLGTGVSETQYY. The chain is built from TRBV4-1 and TRBJ2-5; 10 nucleotides align to TRBD1. Losses at the gene ends were 4 bases for V and 5 bases for J; bases not matched to a gene: 7. The CDR3 sequence is 15 residues long. The germline gives CDR1 MGHRA, CDR2 YSYEKL.

A remark on this clonotype: The CDR3 ends on some other residue instead of the conserved phenylalanine or tryptophan, so this is likely a read error. J is TRBJ1-6 and V is TRBV27; no definite D call. Germline CDR1 MNHEY, CDR2 SMNVEV (reference sequence). Deletions cut 5 bases from V and 10 bases from J, with 9 bases between. CDR3 size: 12 residues. The DNA of the CDR3 is TGTGCCAGCAGTCCCGCCCGGTCACCCCTCCACCTT. Its protein product is CASSPARSPLHL.

In the case of this clonotype: A read error is possible here, since a much larger clone lies one base away. The chain joins TRBV27 to TRBJ1-5; no firm D call. This CDR3 has 14 residues. CDR1 is MNHEY and CDR2 is SMNVEV in the germline V gene (reference sequence). The CDR3 loop reads CASSLGVPNQPRHF. The CDR3 bases are TGTGCCAGCAGTTTAGGCGTTCCTAATCAGCCCCGGCATTTT.

V is TRBV9 and J is TRBJ2-7, with D perhaps being TRBD1 or TRBD2 (5 bases each). CDR3 length equals 15 residues. Germline-derived CDR1 and CDR2 are SGDLS and YYNGEE. The V gene lost 0 bases and the J gene lost 0 bases, with 10 bases spanning the gap. The DNA for the CDR3 is TGTGCCAGCAGCGTAGAAAGGGACGACTCCTACGAGCAGTACTTC. The encoded protein is CASSVERDDSYEQYF.

This clonotype was counted ten times or more. V and J are TRBV4-2 and TRBJ2-3; D may be TRBD1 (6 bases). Trimming cost V 0 bases and J 11 bases, with 15 bases left between them. The CDR3 covers 14 residues. Germline CDR1 reads LGHNA; CDR2 reads YNFKEQ. CDR3 in DNA: TGTGCCAGCAGCCAAGATGTAGGGGGAAGAGGGCAGTATTTT. Its translation: CASSQDVGGRGQYF.

This clonotype was observed a handful of times. The chain employs TRBV9 and TRBJ2-2, with D perhaps matching TRBD2 (5 bases). With 4 bases removed from V and 7 bases from J, the gap between germline ends came to 14 bases. Germline CDR1 reads SGDLS; CDR2 reads YYNGEE. There are 14 residues in the CDR3. This chain's CDR3 is CASSPTGMGGELFF. CDR3 bases: TGTGCCAGCAGCCCCACCGGGATGGGCGGGGAGCTGTTTTTT.

This clonotype appeared many times. The chain joins TRBV4-1 to TRBJ1-2, with D possibly being TRBD1 (6 bases). The germline V gene encodes CDR1 MGHRA and CDR2 YSYEKL. The CDR3 covers 16 residues. The V gene lost 0 bases and the J gene lost 4 bases, with 15 bases spanning the gap. The CDR3 sequence: CASSQDDRGGGYGYTF. DNA of the CDR3: TGCGCCAGCAGCCAAGATGATCGAGGAGGGGGCTATGGCTACACCTTC.

The chain is built from TRBV7-6 and TRBJ2-6; D not certain. Germline V CDR1 and CDR2: SGHVS, FNYEAQ. This CDR3 contains 15 residues. V was trimmed by 4 bases and J by 3 bases, leaving 10 bases between them. CDR3 nucleotides: TGTGCCAGCAGCTCTGGCAGCGTTGGGGCCAACGTCCTGACTTTC. Translation gives CASSSGSVGANVLTF.

This clonotype was seen only a few times. The genes are TRBV28 and TRBJ1-6, with 8 nucleotides matching TRBD1. The CDR3 contains 18 residues. Germline assignment: CDR1 MDHEN and CDR2 SYDVKM. V trimming: 2 bases; J trimming: 0 bases; junction bases outside the gene matches: 6. The CDR3 sequence: CASSLTDRVSSYNSPLHF. In DNA, the CDR3 is TGTGCCAGCAGTTTAACGGACAGGGTTAGCTCCTATAATTCACCCCTCCACTTT.

Points on this clonotype: The conserved phenylalanine or tryptophan is not found at the CDR3 terminus, so this likely reflects a read error. The rearrangement uses TRBV20-1 and TRBJ2-3, with TRBD2 identical over 14 bases. CDR3 size: 17 residues. Per the germline V gene, CDR1 is DFQATT and CDR2 is SNEGSKA (reference sequence). V lost 0 bases to trimming and J lost 6 bases; unmatched junction nucleotides: 8. The DNA of the CDR3 is TGCAGTGCTAGAGACCCGACTAGCGGGAGGGCTTACGATACGCAGTATTCT. Residues: CSARDPTSGRAYDTQYS.

This clonotype has a count of ten or more. This chain connects TRBV6-5 to TRBJ1-5; TRBD1 is a possible D gene (6 bases). V shed 7 bases and J shed 1 base, with 17 bases lying between them. CDR1 and CDR2 (germline): MNHEY, SVGAGI. This CDR3 region has 16 residues. CDR3 loop: CASNPAQGPSNQPQHF. The CDR3 coding sequence is TGTGCCAGCAACCCCGCTCAGGGGCCCAGCAATCAGCCCCAGCATTTT.

Points on this clonotype: A much larger clone lies one base from this, so it may be a read error. CDR3 DNA: TGTGCCAGCAGTTACTCGACAAGCGGGAGGGGTACGCAGTATTTT. Amino acid sequence: CASSYSTSGRGTQYF. V usage is TRBV6-5 and J usage is TRBJ2-3; the match to TRBD2 covers 10 bases. V shed 0 bases and J 8 bases; nucleotides not matched to a gene: 5. The CDR3 loop spans 15 amino acids. CDR1 is MNHEY and CDR2 is SVGAGI in the germline V gene.

On this clonotype itself: At one boundary the junction diverges from the germline segment, which might be a read error. CDR3 loop: CASSQGPEGSMGNPPQHF. CDR3 sequence (DNA): TGCGCCAGCAGTCAAGGACCCGAGGGTAGTATGGGCAATCCGCCCCAGCATTTT. The chain carries TRBV23-1 and TRBJ1-5; the D is unclear. TRBV23-1 is sorted into the ORF group, with uncertain function. This CDR3 is 18 amino acids long.

With respect to this clonotype: Because it lacks the conserved phenylalanine or tryptophan at the end, this CDR3 is likely a read error. The rearrangement joins TRBV15 to TRBJ2-3; D remains unclear. The CDR3 runs 15 residues. Germline CDR1 reads LNHNV; CDR2 reads YYDKDF (reference sequence). V lost 5 bases, J lost 3 bases, and 15 bases lay in between. CDR3 sequence: CATSPVSLRTDTQYH. The CDR3 nucleotides are TGTGCCACCAGCCCGGTCTCGCTGAGAACAGATACGCAGTATCAT.

Note on this clonotype: This may be a read error: a much more frequent sequence differs by one nucleotide. This chain joins TRBV20-1 and TRBJ2-7, with 10 bases that match TRBD2. Per the germline V gene, CDR1 is DFQATT and CDR2 is SNEGSKA (reference sequence). This CDR3 has 14 amino acids. The CDR3 DNA reads TGCAGTGCACTCACTAGCGGGGCGAGTTACGTGCAGTACTTC. As protein: CSALTSGASYVQYF.

Details on this clonotype: A junction boundary mismatches the germline segment, possibly from a read error. This sequence joins TRBV4-3 and TRBJ2-7; tentatively, D is TRBD2 (6 bases). There are 14 residues in the CDR3. From germline, CDR1 is LGHNA and CDR2 YSLEER. The CDR3 nucleotides read TGCGCCAGCAGCCCCGGCACTAGCTCCTACGGGCAGTACTTC. Translation: CASSPGTSSYGQYF.

In this sample, this clonotype turned up a few times. V gene TRBV4-2 combines with J gene TRBJ2-2; 14 bases agree with TRBD2. V lost 4 bases, J lost 6 bases, and 13 bases stayed unmatched. The CDR3 sequence is 19 residues long. The germline CDR1 and CDR2 sequences are LGHNA and YNFKEQ. CDR3 sequence (DNA): TGTGCCAGCAGCCCCTACAGCGGACTAGCGGGAGGAGTTGCCGGGGAGCTGTTTTTT. Translated, it gives CASSPYSGLAGGVAGELFF.

This clonotype was counted at least ten times. The chain carries TRBV20-1 and TRBJ2-7, with D possibly being TRBD1 (5 bases). The germline CDR1 and CDR2 sequences are DFQATT and SNEGSKA (reference sequence). Deletions cut 5 bases from V and 4 bases from J, with 15 bases between. The CDR3 contains 13 residues. This CDR3 reads CSAAPTVPYEQYF. The CDR3 coding sequence is TGCAGTGCTGCACCGACAGTACCTTACGAGCAGTACTTC.

Worth noting for this clonotype: One end of the junction does not line up with germline, which may come from a read error. The chain joins TRBV20-1 to TRBJ2-1; 7 bases are shared with TRBD1. The germline CDR1 and CDR2 sequences are DFQATT and SNEGSKA (reference sequence). The CDR3 contains 16 residues. The CDR3 region has the DNA TGCGGTGCTAGACAACACAGGGGCGATTCCTACAATGAGCAGTTCTTC. This translates into CGARQHRGDSYNEQFF.

The V call is TRBV6-5, the J call TRBJ2-2, with D possibly being TRBD1 (6 bases). Trimming took off 7 bases at V and 3 bases at J, with 9 bases between the two ends. The CDR3 spans 13 residues. Germline V gene data show CDR1 as MNHEY and CDR2 as SVGAGI. The chain's CDR3 is CASNSGDTGELFF. CDR3 DNA: TGTGCCAGCAATTCAGGGGACACCGGGGAGCTGTTTTTT.

This sequence joins TRBV28 and TRBJ1-3; 8 nucleotides align to TRBD1. The junction had 9 bases not matched to a gene; V was cut back by 6 bases and J by 2 bases. CDR1 MDHEN and CDR2 SYDVKM come from the germline V gene. CDR3 size: 16 residues. As DNA, the CDR3 is TGTGCCAGCAGCCACGGGACCAGGGGGCCTGGAAACACCATATATTTT. Amino acids: CASSHGTRGPGNTIYF.

Only one count was recorded for this clonotype. Its ends do not fully match the called genes, so a read error is possible. The V gene is TRBV15, the J gene TRBJ2-2, with 7 nucleotides matching TRBD1. The CDR3 runs to 18 residues. Germline V gene lookup returns CDR1 LNHNV and CDR2 YYDKDF (reference sequence). DNA of the CDR3: TGTGCCACCAGCAGAGTTTACAAATCGGACAGGCGCACCGGGGAGCTGCTTTTT. Translation gives CATSRVYKSDRRTGELLF. The whole variable domain, filled in from reference TRBV15 and TRBJ2-2, reads DAMVIQNPRYQVTQFGKPVTLSCSQTLNHNVMYWYQQKSSQAPKLLFHYYDKDFNNEADTPDNFQSRRPNTSFCFLDIRSPGLGDTAMYLCATSRVYKSDRRTGELLFGEGSRLTVL.

The chain couples TRBV9 to TRBJ1-3; D not certain. The V gene's germline CDR1 is SGDLS and CDR2 YYNGEE. The V end was cut by 1 base, the J end by 0 bases, with 11 bases between. The CDR3 totals 16 residues. The CDR3 DNA sequence: TGTGCCAGCAGCGTATACGAGGGCCCCTCTGGAAACACCATATATTTT. Its translation: CASSVYEGPSGNTIYF.

This clonotype was counted between two and nine times. One junction end does not reproduce the germline sequence, and a read error may be involved. The rearrangement uses TRBV20-1 and TRBJ2-7; 7 bases map to TRBD1. Germline loops: CDR1 DFQATT, CDR2 SNEGSKA (reference sequence). This CDR3 region has 13 residues. The CDR3 DNA reads as TGCAGTGCCAGAGAGGGGGCTAGGTACGAGCAGTACTTC. Its protein product is CSAREGARYEQYF.

The gene calls are TRBV12-5 and TRBJ1-2; weak D call: TRBD1 (6 bases). Looked up from germline, CDR1 is LGHNT and CDR2 is FRNRAP. Trimming removed 4 bases at V and 8 bases at J, with 11 bases between. The CDR3 covers 12 residues. The CDR3 sequence is CASGSTGYGYTF. Here the CDR3 DNA reads TGTGCTAGTGGTTCCACAGGGTACGGCTACACCTTC.

The chain combines TRBV30 with TRBJ1-1; D perhaps matches TRBD1 (5 bases). V lost 4 bases and J 5 bases, leaving 14 bases between the germline ends. Germline loops: CDR1 GTSNPN, CDR2 SVGIG (reference sequence). This CDR3 region has 13 residues. In nucleotides, the CDR3 is TGTGCCTGGAACCCAGTGGGGGGAACTGAAGCTTTCTTT. The encoded protein is CAWNPVGGTEAFF.

J is TRBJ2-7 and V is TRBV2, with 9 bases matching TRBD1. The CDR3 covers 15 residues. The germline V gene encodes CDR1 SNHLY and CDR2 FYNNEI. After removal of 5 bases from V and 0 bases from J, the junction contained 5 bases not matched to a gene. The CDR3 DNA reads as TGTGCCAGCAGTAGGGGGACAGGGATCTCCTACGAGCAGTACTTC. Its translation: CASSRGTGISYEQYF.